The clone carrying this T cell receptor beta chain was found a few times. The antigen is unknown. Germline CDR1 is MNHEY and CDR2 is SVGEGT. The J segment lost 7 bases and the V segment lost 7 bases, leaving 10 bases of the junction unmatched. The CDR3 spans 14 residues. Combining a sample-barcoded 5' primer with a J-beta primer mix, a second PCR ran for roughly 6 to 12 cycles. Every molecule of cDNA carried a tag from a template-switch adaptor with 12 random nucleotides. TCRdb analysed the 5' RACE reads with MiXCR anew, one entry per CDR3 protein. The sample shows 800,000 to 950,000 distinct CDR3 sequences, about 34% of them seen only once. This specimen belongs to a study of blood T cells in healthy people across ages. General study points: TCR beta diversity, measured per million T cells, fell in a roughly linear way with age. Unsorted PBMCs prevented conclusive naive versus antigen-experienced comparison.

For every donor, a draw yielded around 10 milliliters of peripheral blood. The clonotype was recovered from a man aged 18 to 30 in good health. The sample comprised blood. The genes are TRBV6-2 or TRBV6-3 and TRBJ2-1; 7 bases align to TRBD1. This CDR3 is CASTSRTGRNEQFF. The CDR3, as DNA: TGTGCCAGCACCTCCCGGACAGGACGAAATGAGCAGTTCTTC.